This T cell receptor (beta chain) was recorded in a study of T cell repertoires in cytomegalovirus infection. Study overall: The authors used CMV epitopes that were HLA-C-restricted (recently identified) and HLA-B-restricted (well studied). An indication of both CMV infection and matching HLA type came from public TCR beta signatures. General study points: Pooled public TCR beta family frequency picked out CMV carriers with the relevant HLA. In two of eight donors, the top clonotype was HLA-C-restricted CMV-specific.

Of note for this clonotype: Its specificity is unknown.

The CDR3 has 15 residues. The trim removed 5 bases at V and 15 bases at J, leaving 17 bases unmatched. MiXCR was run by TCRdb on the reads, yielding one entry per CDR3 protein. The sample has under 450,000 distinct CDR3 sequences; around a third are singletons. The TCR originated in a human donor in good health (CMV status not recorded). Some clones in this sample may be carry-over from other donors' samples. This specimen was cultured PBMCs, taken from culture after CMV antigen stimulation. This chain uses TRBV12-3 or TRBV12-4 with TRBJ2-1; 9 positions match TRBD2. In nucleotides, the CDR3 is TGTGCCAGCAGTAAACAAGAGAGGGGACTAGCTCATCGGTTCTTC. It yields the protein CASSKQERGLAHRFF.